Detailed here is one T cell receptor (beta chain). Its antigen remains undetermined. No much larger clone is present one base from it, and per-base qualities are unavailable. This entry is derived from a study of blood T cell repertoires in COVID-19 (dated by TCRdb to about 2020). Regarding the complete study: The collaborator samples originated in the United States, Italy and Spain and spanned the acute and convalescent phases of COVID-19. Nearly every sample came with metadata listing a de-identified subject ID, COVID-19 status, age in years and sex. The samples were drawn from the first 160 participants of the ongoing ImmuneRACE study and from 1,254 subjects provided by 6 global collaborators. The material from the prospective study consisted of cDNA or gDNA derived from T cells, B-cell-depleted T cells, or PBMCs. The repertoires were made available in a free public database intended to serve as a resource for research on the immune response to SARS-CoV-2. Deeply sampled blood TCRbeta repertoires from subjects exposed to, actively infected with, or recovered from COVID-19 were included in the dataset. Where HLA class I and class II types were available, the types were taken from metadata supplied by the sample provider, not from assay-based typing.

The immunoSEQ Assay, a bias-controlled multiplex PCR, was used to amplify TCRbeta CDR3 regions from genomic DNA. As for the original processing: The number of nucleated cells in each sample was estimated by amplification of reference gene primers within the assay. To quantify the absolute abundance of each unique TCRbeta CDR3 rearrangement, sequence reads were collapsed and filtered. For each sample, productive Simpson clonality was calculated by taking the square root of Simpson's diversity index across productive rearrangements. In its TCRdb copy, this immuneACCESS table keeps in-frame sequences only and misses some clones. Where compared with another copy, unresolved V genes explain less than half of these, and the others have no known cause. V and J calls and clone size are copied from that table; D and trimming were computed from the DNA. The sample table lists 80,000 to 100,000 clones, about four fifths of them with a count of one. The top ten clonotypes cover 24% of the sample.

Each collaborating institution followed its own protocols to collect whole blood in K2EDTA tubes. For TCRbeta analysis, collaborators shipped samples as frozen whole blood, isolated PBMCs, or DNA extracted from either of those sample types. On the study overall, not on this receptor specifically: How much clinical and demographic metadata was included differed by source and by participant, and the metadata was provided uncurated.

This sequence originates from a man in his 70s with acute or convalescent COVID-19. Sample: peripheral blood.

The CDR3 here reads CSVERQDEGEKLFF. The DNA sequence is TGCAGCGTTGAACGACAGGATGAGGGTGAAAAACTGTTTTTT. This sequence uses TRBV29-1 and TRBJ1-4; D gene: possibly TRBD1, on 6 matching bases. V is reduced by 2 bases and J by 7 bases, leaving a spacing of 14 bases between them. The germline V gene specifies SQVTM as CDR1 and ANQGSEA as CDR2. The CDR3 has 14 amino acids, counting the end cysteine and phenylalanine. Just the 42-base CDR3 DNA is kept, in frame starting at base 1.